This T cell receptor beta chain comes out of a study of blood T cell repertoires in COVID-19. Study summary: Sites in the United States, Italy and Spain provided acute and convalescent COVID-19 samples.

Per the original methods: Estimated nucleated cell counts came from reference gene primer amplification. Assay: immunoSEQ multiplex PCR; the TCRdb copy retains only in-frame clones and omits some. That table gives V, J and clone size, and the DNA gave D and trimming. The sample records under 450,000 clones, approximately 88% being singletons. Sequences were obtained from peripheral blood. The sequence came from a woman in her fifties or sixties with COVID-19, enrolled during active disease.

CDR3 bases: TGTGCCAGCAGCTTAACACAGGGGGCCTTAGGGGATACGCAGTATTTT. Its translation: CASSLTQGALGDTQYF. The chain combines TRBV11-2 with TRBJ2-3, with TRBD1 matching over 9 bases. The CDR3 length is 16 residues. CDR1 is SGHAT and CDR2 is FQNNGV in the germline V gene. V lost 2 bases, J lost 6 bases, and 9 bases stayed unmatched.